Presented here are 20 T cell receptor beta chains from one specimen sequenced in a study of cytomegalovirus exposure and HLA in healthy donors. The study ran its PCR with 60 Vbeta and 13 Jbeta primers. Clones were read by immunoSEQ multiplex PCR, and TCRdb kept only the in-frame ones, dropping some. This table holds about 140,000 clones, roughly four fifths found once. The material sequenced was PBMCs. The receptors shown here come from a young man in good health and CMV-seropositive.

V gene TRBV6-6 combines with J gene TRBJ2-3, with TRBD2 as a possible D gene (6 bases). The V end lost 7 bases, the J end lost 0 bases, and 17 bases lay between the germline ends. Germline-derived CDR1 and CDR2 are MNHNY and SVGAGI (reference sequence). CDR3 length: 16 residues. CDR3 residues: CASTLPTSRSTDTQYF. The CDR3 nucleotides read TGTGCCAGCACCTTACCCACTAGCCGAAGCACAGATACGCAGTATTTT.

This clone was detected a few times. V usage is TRBV5-6 and J usage is TRBJ1-4; D call uncertain. V gave up 4 bases and J gave up 4 bases, with 17 bases separating them. CDR1 is SGHDT, CDR2 YYEEEE, per germline. The CDR3 runs to 16 residues. In nucleotides, the CDR3 is TGTGCCAGCAGCCGAGTAACGCACAGTCTTAATGAAAAACTGTTTTTT. Its protein product is CASSRVTHSLNEKLFF.

The chain carries TRBV9 and TRBJ2-7, with 11 bases fitting TRBD2. The CDR3 is made up of 15 amino acids. V trimming: 1 base; J trimming: 0 bases; junction bases outside the gene matches: 0. The germline CDR1 and CDR2 sequences are SGDLS and YYNGEE. CDR3 in amino acids: CASSVTSGGSYEQYF. The CDR3 DNA follows: TGTGCCAGCAGCGTAACTAGCGGGGGCTCCTACGAGCAGTACTTC.

The chain uses TRBV9 and TRBJ2-7; 8 bases fit TRBD2. This CDR3 comprises 12 residues. The V gene end was trimmed by 7 bases and the J gene end by 6 bases; junction bases not matched to a gene: 6. Per germline, CDR1 SGDLS and CDR2 YYNGEE. CDR3 bases: TGTGCCAGCGGGCTAGCGGGTACCGAGCAGTACTTC. Its protein product is CASGLAGTEQYF.

This clone appeared a single time. This chain connects TRBV6-5 to TRBJ1-4, with a possible D match to TRBD1 (6 bases). V dropped 5 bases and J dropped 5 bases, with 12 bases sitting between them. The CDR3 length is 14 residues. Germline lookup yields CDR1 MNHEY and CDR2 SVGAGI. The CDR3 DNA follows: TGTGCCAGCAGTGCACCAGGGGTAAATGAAAAACTGTTTTTT. Translated, it gives CASSAPGVNEKLFF.

The chain combines TRBV6-6 with TRBJ2-7; 9 bases are shared with TRBD1. Germline V gene sequence: CDR1 MNHNY, CDR2 SVGAGI (reference sequence). J lost 3 bases, V lost 5 bases, and 11 bases had no gene match. CDR3 length: 16 residues. In nucleotides, the CDR3 is TGTGCCAGCAGTACCTCCGGGACAGGGCATATCTACGAGCAGTACTTC. It specifies CASSTSGTGHIYEQYF.

The chain combines TRBV6-6 with TRBJ2-7; TRBD1 matches at 8 bases. Germline CDR1 reads MNHNY; CDR2 reads SVGAGI (reference sequence). Unmatched junction bases numbered 6, after V lost 5 bases and J lost 3 bases. This CDR3 region has 14 residues. CDR3 loop: CASSLGQGVYEQYF. CDR3 sequence (DNA): TGTGCCAGCAGTCTCGGACAGGGTGTCTACGAGCAGTACTTC.

This clone has only a few counts. This chain connects TRBV25-1 to TRBJ2-6; 9 bases match TRBD1. Germline V lookup: CDR1 MGHDK, CDR2 SYGVNS. The CDR3 is 18 residues long. After removal of 3 bases from V and 0 bases from J, the junction contained 6 bases not matched to a gene. Here the CDR3 reads CASSERTGVPSGANVLTF. CDR3 bases: TGTGCCAGCAGTGAGAGGACAGGGGTGCCCTCTGGGGCCAACGTCCTGACTTTC.

The J gene is TRBJ2-7, the V gene TRBV28; TRBD1 matches at 10 bases. Germline V CDR1 and CDR2: MDHEN, SYDVKM. The CDR3 is made up of 13 amino acids. V shed 5 bases and J 5 bases; nucleotides not matched to a gene: 3. CDR3 coding DNA: TGTGCCAGCAGTCGGACAGGGGGGAACGAGCAGTACTTC. Protein sequence: CASSRTGGNEQYF.

V gene TRBV27 combines with J gene TRBJ2-7, with D unclear. CDR3 length: 13 amino acids. The V gene's germline CDR1 is MNHEY and CDR2 SMNVEV (reference sequence). V was pared by 5 bases and J by 2 bases, with 10 bases between. CDR3 protein: CASSITHTYEQYF. In DNA form, the CDR3 reads TGTGCCAGCAGTATTACACATACCTACGAGCAGTACTTC.

V is TRBV28 and J is TRBJ1-1, with a tentative D call TRBD1 (6 bases). The length of the CDR3 is 15 residues. The V end was cut by 2 bases, the J end by 6 bases, with 16 bases between. Germline V CDR1 and CDR2: MDHEN, SYDVKM. Here the CDR3 reads CASSLGGALWAEAFF. The DNA for the CDR3 is TGTGCCAGCAGTTTAGGGGGGGCGCTCTGGGCTGAAGCTTTCTTT.

This clone has more than one count but fewer than ten. The V call is TRBV5-6, the J call TRBJ2-7; D gene ambiguous. Trimming pared 4 bases from V and 1 base from J, leaving 12 bases between. Germline CDR1 reads SGHDT; CDR2 reads YYEEEE. The CDR3 sequence is 14 residues long. The CDR3 is CASSPITLSYEQYF. CDR3 DNA: TGTGCCAGCAGCCCTATAACCTTATCCTACGAGCAGTACTTC.

This clone was recorded a few times. This rearrangement joins TRBV5-4 to TRBJ2-7; TRBD2 matches 9 bases. The junction had 4 bases not matched to a gene; V was cut back by 4 bases and J by 5 bases. The length of the CDR3 is 13 residues. Germline CDR1 reads SGHNT; CDR2 reads YYREEE (reference sequence). The CDR3 reads CASSVGLADEQYF. The DNA for the CDR3 is TGTGCCAGCAGCGTGGGACTAGCAGACGAGCAGTACTTC.

V is TRBV6-1 and J is TRBJ1-5; tentative D call: TRBD1 (5 bases). The CDR3 spans 16 residues. Germline-derived CDR1 and CDR2 are MNHNS and SASEGT. V was shortened by 4 bases and J by 0 bases, with 13 bases between the two germline ends. The CDR3 nucleotides read TGTGCCAGCAGTGCACGACAGACTCTTAGCAATCAGCCCCAGCATTTT. Residues: CASSARQTLSNQPQHF.

The chain uses TRBV6-1 and TRBJ2-7; 8 bases are a match to TRBD1. This CDR3 contains 13 residues. The junction had 5 bases not matched to a gene; V was cut back by 3 bases and J by 7 bases. The germline V gene has CDR1 MNHNS and CDR2 SASEGT. CDR3 nucleotide sequence: TGTGCCAGCAGTGACGGACAGGGACTTGAGCAGTACTTC. As protein: CASSDGQGLEQYF.

The chain is built from TRBV6-1 and TRBJ1-2; no clear D. The V end lost 5 bases, the J end lost 0 bases, and 7 bases lay between the germline ends. The germline V gene encodes CDR1 MNHNS and CDR2 SASEGT. CDR3 size: 13 residues. CDR3 sequence (DNA): TGTGCCAGCAGTCTGGCAGCTAACTATGGCTACACCTTC. Its translation: CASSLAANYGYTF.

The chain has TRBV30 and TRBJ2-1; 8 nucleotides agree with TRBD2. The germline V gene has CDR1 GTSNPN and CDR2 SVGIG (reference sequence). This CDR3 is 14 amino acids long. The V segment lost 4 bases and the J segment 6 bases; nucleotides outside the gene matches: 8. In DNA form, the CDR3 reads TGTGCCTGGAATTTGCTAGCGGGCGGCAATGAGCAGTTCTTC. Residues: CAWNLLAGGNEQFF.

The CDR3 here is CSVEQETHGSYEQYF. The CDR3 nucleotides read TGCAGCGTTGAGCAGGAAACACATGGCTCCTACGAGCAGTACTTC. The chain is built from TRBV29-1 and TRBJ2-7; D gene unclear. The CDR3 consists of 15 residues. From germline, CDR1 is SQVTM and CDR2 ANQGSEA. V was shortened by 3 bases and J by 0 bases, with 15 bases between the two germline ends.

V gene TRBV28 combines with J gene TRBJ1-5, with TRBD1 matching over 7 bases. Germline CDR1 MDHEN, CDR2 SYDVKM. The CDR3 has 14 residues. Germline trimming cut 10 bases from V and 4 bases from J; bases unmatched to any gene: 10. The CDR3 is CATSGDSRNQPQHF. CDR3 bases: TGTGCCACCTCTGGGGACAGCCGAAATCAGCCCCAGCATTTT. The full variable domain, with the rest looked up from reference TRBV28 and TRBJ1-5, is DVKVTQSSRYLVKRTGEKVFLECVQDMDHENMFWYRQDPGLGLRLIYFSYDVKMKEKGDIPEGYSVSREKKERFSLILESASTNQTSMYLCATSGDSRNQPQHFGDGTRLSIL.

A few counts support this clone. The chain joins TRBV29-1 to TRBJ1-2; 8 bases are a match to TRBD1. The V and J ends lost 7 bases and 0 bases, in that order; junction bases with no gene match: 4. Germline V gives CDR1 SQVTM, CDR2 ANQGSEA. The CDR3 extends over 13 amino acids. CDR3 in amino acids: CSATGGANYGYTF. CDR3 in DNA: TGCAGCGCAACAGGGGGAGCTAACTATGGCTACACCTTC.